The 30 T cell receptor beta chains below were found in one sample sequenced in a study of T cells in Graves' hyperthyroidism and ophthalmopathy. Amplification of TCR beta CDR3 regions was performed using RNA transcripts as template. The HTBI primer set served for first-round RT-PCR of the TCR CDR3. TCRdb re-derived calls from the multiplex PCR reads in MiXCR, one entry per CDR3 protein. The repertoire holds hundreds of thousands of distinct CDR3 sequences, with roughly 22% as singletons. Source material: blood. The receptors stem from a young man with Graves' ophthalmopathy.

This chain joins TRBV19 and TRBJ2-1; D perhaps matches TRBD1 (6 bases). Per the germline V gene, CDR1 is LNHDA and CDR2 is SQIVND (reference sequence). CDR3 size: 16 residues. Trimming removed 1 base from V and 5 bases from J, with 15 bases in between. The CDR3 sequence is CASSIGNPGHHNEQFF. In nucleotides, the CDR3 is TGTGCCAGTAGTATAGGCAACCCGGGACACCACAATGAGCAGTTCTTC.

This clonotype came up a few times. The genes are TRBV5-1 and TRBJ2-7; 9 bases fit TRBD1. In germline, CDR1 is SGHRS, CDR2 YFSETQ. The J segment lost 5 bases and the V segment lost 0 bases, leaving 6 bases of the junction unmatched. This CDR3 spans 15 amino acids. The CDR3 loop reads CASSLDGTGTDEQYF. CDR3 nucleotide sequence: TGCGCCAGCAGCTTGGATGGGACAGGGACCGACGAGCAGTACTTC.

The chain combines TRBV19 with TRBJ2-7, with 10 bases that match TRBD1. CDR1 is LNHDA, CDR2 SQIVND, per germline (reference sequence). Germline trimming cut 3 bases from V and 4 bases from J; bases unmatched to any gene: 0. The CDR3 totals 13 residues. The CDR3 here is CASSMGQGYEQYF. CDR3 DNA sequence: TGTGCCAGTAGTATGGGACAGGGGTACGAGCAGTACTTC.

This clonotype was detected many times. This chain links TRBV7-6 with TRBJ2-7; 8 nucleotides line up with TRBD1. Germline CDR1 is SGHVS and CDR2 is FNYEAQ. The CDR3 contains 16 residues. V shed 5 bases, J shed 2 bases, and the junction held 11 bases outside the gene matches. CDR3 nucleotides: TGTGCCAGCAGCCCAAACACAGGGGGAGCTACCTACGAGCAGTACTTC. Protein: CASSPNTGGATYEQYF.

This clonotype has a handful of counts. V usage is TRBV5-1 and J usage is TRBJ2-7; weak D call: TRBD1 (6 bases). V was pared by 4 bases and J by 3 bases, with 32 bases between. The CDR3 consists of 20 residues. CDR1 is SGHRS, CDR2 YFSETQ, per germline. This CDR3 is CASSPGRGRPGQSDYYEQYF. The DNA for the CDR3 is TGCGCCAGCAGCCCAGGCAGGGGACGGCCTGGTCAGTCGGATTACTACGAGCAGTACTTC.

CDR3 sequence reads: CASSPGTLTALAKNIQYF. CDR3 DNA sequence: TGTGCCAGCAGCCCCGGGACACTTACAGCCCTAGCCAAAAACATTCAGTACTTC. The chain carries TRBV6-1 and TRBJ2-4, with D possibly matching TRBD1 (6 bases). Trimming removed 6 bases from V and 0 bases from J, with 21 bases in between. The CDR3 is made up of 18 amino acids. Germline V gene sequence: CDR1 MNHNS, CDR2 SASEGT.

This chain links TRBV3-1 with TRBJ2-3, with 9 bases that match TRBD2. This CDR3 is 15 amino acids long. The junction had 12 bases not matched to a gene; V was cut back by 5 bases and J by 9 bases. Germline CDR1 and CDR2: LGHDT and YNNKEL (reference sequence). The DNA of the CDR3 is TGTGCCAGCAGCGCCAGACTAGCGGTGGAGGGGACGCAGTATTTT. It yields the protein CASSARLAVEGTQYF.

This clonotype has just one count. CDR3 coding DNA: TGTGCCAGCTTCTCGGGGCCATCCTACGAGCAGTACTTC. Translation: CASFSGPSYEQYF. J is TRBJ2-7 and V is TRBV6-1, with D tentatively TRBD1 or TRBD2 (5 bases each). Germline CDR1 MNHNS, CDR2 SASEGT. The CDR3 extends over 13 amino acids. Trimming took off 8 bases at V and 1 base at J, with 12 bases between the two ends.

With respect to this clonotype: A much larger clone differs from this one at a single base, so this may be a read error. The CDR3 spells CASSSLSEPSYEQYF. The CDR3 nucleotides are TGTGCCAGCAGCTCCCTTAGCGAGCCTTCCTACGAGCAGTACTTC. This chain uses TRBV7-2 with TRBJ2-7, with TRBD2 as a possible D gene (5 bases). CDR3 length: 15 residues. Germline CDR1 reads SGHTA; CDR2 reads FQGNSA. V lost 4 bases to trimming and J lost 1 base, with 14 bases between them.

At least ten counts were recorded for this clonotype. V is TRBV7-8 and J is TRBJ1-5; TRBD1 aligns across 7 bases. Germline V gives CDR1 SGHVS, CDR2 FQNEAQ. The J segment lost 7 bases and the V segment lost 0 bases, leaving 3 bases of the junction unmatched. The CDR3 totals 14 residues. CDR3 sequence (DNA): TGTGCCAGCAGCTTAGCGCAGGGGGGGCAGCCCCAGCATTTT. Its protein product is CASSLAQGGQPQHF.

To note about this clonotype: The germline gene is not matched at one end of the junction; a read error may be the cause. The chain recombines TRBV30 with TRBJ1-1; 8 bases align to TRBD1. The CDR3 has 16 amino acids. Germline V gene data show CDR1 as GTSNPN and CDR2 as SVGIG (reference sequence). CDR3 bases: TGTGCCTGGAACCGGGACAGGAGTCGACAGAACACTGTAGCTTTCTTT. This encodes CAWNRDRSRQNTVAFF.

The chain combines TRBV7-9 with TRBJ1-4; D is ambiguous. Germline CDR1 SEHNR, CDR2 FQNEAQ (reference sequence). Trimming cost V 5 bases and J 15 bases, with 13 bases left between them. The CDR3 contains 11 residues. CDR3 loop: CASSPGRSMFF. In DNA form, the CDR3 reads TGTGCCAGCAGCCCAGGACGGAGTATGTTTTTT. The variable domain in full, with the rest retrieved from reference TRBV7-9 and TRBJ1-4, is DTGVSQNPRHKITKRGQNVTFRCDPISEHNRLYWYRQTLGQGPEFLTYFQNEAQLEKSRLLSDRFSAERPKGSFSTLEIQRTEQGDSAMYLCASSPGRSMFFGSGTQLSVL.

J is TRBJ2-7 and V is TRBV11-2, with 8 bases identical to TRBD2. There are 15 residues in the CDR3. The J segment lost 4 bases and the V segment lost 3 bases, leaving 8 bases of the junction unmatched. CDR1 is SGHAT, CDR2 FQNNGV, per germline. CDR3 in amino acids: CASSFMASGPYEQYF. CDR3 bases: TGTGCCAGCAGCTTTATGGCTAGCGGGCCATACGAGCAGTACTTC.

The chain links TRBV12-3 or TRBV12-4 to TRBJ2-3, with D perhaps matching TRBD1 (6 bases). V lost 6 bases and J lost 4, with 11 bases in between. The CDR3 has 13 amino acids. The CDR3 DNA follows: TGTGCCAGCAGAAGGGGGAGCGCAGATACGCAGTATTTT. Protein: CASRRGSADTQYF.

Only a few counts were recorded for this clonotype. The CDR3, as DNA: TGTGCCAGCAGTGAAGCTTCCGGGCCCCCCTATGGCTACACCTTC. As protein: CASSEASGPPYGYTF. The chain uses TRBV6-1 and TRBJ1-2; D remains ambiguous. V was clipped by 0 bases and J by 4 bases, with 12 bases between them. The CDR3 has 15 amino acids. Germline CDR1 is MNHNS and CDR2 is SASEGT.

The J gene is TRBJ2-3, the V gene TRBV27, with TRBD1 as a possible D gene (6 bases). Trimming shortened V by 2 bases and J by 5 bases, and 14 bases separated the two germline ends. CDR3 length: 15 residues. Germline V gene sequence: CDR1 MNHEY, CDR2 SMNVEV (reference sequence). CDR3: CASSLDPGVKDTQYF. The CDR3 DNA is TGTGCCAGCAGTTTAGACCCAGGGGTGAAAGATACGCAGTATTTT.

The genes are TRBV11-1 and TRBJ2-2, with D perhaps matching TRBD2 (6 bases). Trimming left V 5 bases short and J 7 bases short, with 20 bases between. This CDR3 is 16 amino acids long. CDR1 SGHAT and CDR2 FQDESV come from the germline V gene (reference sequence). The CDR3 bases are TGTGCCAGCAGCCCGCGAGGAGCGGGTGCCGTCGGGGAGCTGTTTTTT. It is translated as CASSPRGAGAVGELFF.

This clonotype showed up many times. The genes are TRBV12-3 or TRBV12-4 and TRBJ1-1; no definite D call. The germline V and J ends were trimmed by 5 bases and 2 bases, with 9 bases remaining between them. This CDR3 comprises 13 residues. CDR3 sequence: CASSITVNTEAFF. The CDR3 nucleotides are TGTGCCAGCAGTATAACAGTCAACACTGAAGCTTTCTTT.

The J gene is TRBJ1-2, the V gene TRBV20-1; 7 bases fit TRBD1. The germline V gene encodes CDR1 DFQATT and CDR2 SNEGSKA (reference sequence). The junction had 5 bases not matched to a gene; V was cut back by 0 bases and J by 4 bases. CDR3 length: 14 amino acids. For the CDR3, the DNA is TGCAGTGCTAGAGATCGGTGGACAGGCTATGGCTACACCTTC. Translation: CSARDRWTGYGYTF.

This clonotype was found a few times. The chain carries TRBV4-1 and TRBJ1-1; D uncertain. The V gene's germline CDR1 is MGHRA and CDR2 YSYEKL. This CDR3 is built from 16 residues. V was clipped by 1 base and J by 1 base, with 13 bases between them. CDR3 DNA sequence: TGCGCCAGCAGCCAAGGGCTGATGGTAGAGAACACTGAAGCTTTCTTT. Amino acids: CASSQGLMVENTEAFF.

This clonotype was seen only a few times. CDR3 sequence reads: CASSLGLAEGETQYF. CDR3 nucleotides: TGTGCCAGCAGCTTAGGACTAGCGGAAGGGGAGACCCAGTACTTC. The chain carries TRBV7-9 and TRBJ2-5, with 9 bases lining up with TRBD2. V shed 1 base, J shed 5 bases, and the junction held 5 bases outside the gene matches. Germline V gene data show CDR1 as SEHNR and CDR2 as FQNEAQ (reference sequence). This CDR3 is built from 15 residues.

This clonotype appeared many times. The chain is built from TRBV5-5 and TRBJ2-7; TRBD1 aligns across 7 bases. The V segment lost 0 bases and the J segment 3 bases; nucleotides outside the gene matches: 6. Germline assignment: CDR1 SGHKS and CDR2 YYEKEE (reference sequence). The CDR3 totals 15 residues. The CDR3 sequence: CASSLVGGQNYEQYF. Here the CDR3 DNA reads TGTGCCAGCAGCTTGGTTGGGGGACAGAACTACGAGCAGTACTTC. Variable domain in full (rest from reference TRBV5-5 and TRBJ2-7): DAGVTQSPTHLIKTRGQQVTLRCSPISGHKSVSWYQQVLGQGPQFIFQYYEKEERGRGNFPDRFSARQFPNYSSELNVNALLLGDSALYLCASSLVGGQNYEQYFGPGTRLTVT.

This clonotype was counted between two and nine times. CDR3 protein: CASSQDRANLRGTEAFF. CDR3 in DNA: TGTGCCAGCAGCCAAGATAGGGCTAACCTTCGGGGCACTGAAGCTTTCTTT. V and J are TRBV3-1 and TRBJ1-1; D not resolved. V was cut by 0 bases and J by 4 bases, with 18 bases left in between. Germline assignment: CDR1 LGHDT and CDR2 YNNKEL (reference sequence). CDR3 length: 17 amino acids.

This clonotype was counted between two and nine times. The J gene is TRBJ2-6, the V gene TRBV2; D not resolved. Per the germline V gene, CDR1 is SNHLY and CDR2 is FYNNEI. The V end lost 9 bases, the J end lost 0 bases, and 6 bases lay between the germline ends. This CDR3 has 13 amino acids. CDR3 nucleotides: TGTGCCAGGACGTACTCTGGGGCCAACGTCCTGACTTTC. Amino acids: CARTYSGANVLTF.

V usage is TRBV20-1 and J usage is TRBJ2-4, with D possibly being TRBD2 (6 bases). V was shortened by 2 bases and J by 8 bases, with 13 bases between the two germline ends. The CDR3 runs to 13 residues. Germline V CDR1 and CDR2: DFQATT, SNEGSKA (reference sequence). The CDR3 DNA reads TGCAGTGCTAGACCGGGCGGGATATACATTCAGTACTTC. The encoded protein is CSARPGGIYIQYF.

This chain connects TRBV29-1 to TRBJ1-2, with TRBD1 matching over 7 bases. J was trimmed by 4 bases and V by 4 bases; bases with no gene match: 6. The CDR3 is made up of 13 amino acids. CDR1 SQVTM and CDR2 ANQGSEA come from the germline V gene. CDR3 amino acids: CSVAAGGSYGYTF. CDR3 DNA sequence: TGCAGCGTTGCGGCAGGGGGGAGCTATGGCTACACCTTC.

This clonotype was observed at least ten times. This chain uses TRBV2 with TRBJ2-7; possibly TRBD2 for D (6 bases). This CDR3 contains 13 residues. The V gene's germline CDR1 is SNHLY and CDR2 FYNNEI. Deletions cut 6 bases from V and 3 bases from J, with 12 bases between. The CDR3: CASRIPGLYEQYF. The CDR3, as DNA: TGTGCCAGCAGGATACCGGGACTCTACGAGCAGTACTTC.

On this clonotype: The junction differs from germline at one of its ends, possibly a read error. V usage is TRBV7-7 and J usage is TRBJ2-1; possibly TRBD2 for D (6 bases). The CDR3 extends over 15 amino acids. In germline, CDR1 is SSHAT, CDR2 FNYEAQ (reference sequence). CDR3 protein: CASSLTSWALDEQFF. The CDR3 bases are TGTGCTAGCAGTTTAACTAGCTGGGCATTGGATGAGCAGTTCTTC.

There are many counts of this clonotype. The V and J genes are TRBV5-1 and TRBJ1-1; D gene ambiguous. V lost 4 bases to trimming and J lost 1 base, with 11 bases between them. The germline gives CDR1 SGHRS, CDR2 YFSETQ. The CDR3 sequence is 14 residues long. CDR3 DNA sequence: TGCGCCAGCAGCCCGGAATATTCGAACACTGAAGCTTTCTTT. This codes for CASSPEYSNTEAFF. Combining the CDR3 with reference TRBV5-1 and TRBJ1-1 gives the whole variable domain KAGVTQTPRYLIKTRGQQVTLSCSPISGHRSVSWYQQTPGQGLQFLFEYFSETQRNKGNFPGRFSGRQFSNSRSEMNVSTLELGDSALYLCASSPEYSNTEAFFGQGTRLTVV.

This clonotype appeared a single time. A read error is possible here, since a much larger clone lies one base away. The chain recombines TRBV20-1 with TRBJ1-5; D gene unclear. The CDR3 loop spans 14 amino acids. CDR1 and CDR2 from the germline V gene are DFQATT and SNEGSKA (reference sequence). The DNA for the CDR3 is TGCAGTGCTAGGCACCACAGTAGCGATCAGCCCCAGCATTTT. Translating gives CSARHHSSDQPQHF.